These 21 T cell receptor beta chains share one sample of origin, sequenced in a study of shared clonotypes between healthy human individuals. Sequencing was performed with immunoSEQ multiplex PCR; in TCRdb, only in-frame clones are kept and a portion is missing. The sample has around 510,000 clones, around 77% seen once. The sequenced sample consisted of PBMCs. All receptors derive from a woman aged 40 to 55 in good health. Some clones in this sample may be carry-over from other donors' samples.

The chain is built from TRBV10-3 and TRBJ2-5; D unresolved. This CDR3 contains 13 residues. Trimming removed 4 bases at V and 1 base at J, with 7 bases between. Germline CDR1 and CDR2: ENHRY and SYGVKD. The CDR3 nucleotides are TGTGCCATCAGTGTGGGCAGCCAAGAGACCCAGTACTTC. This sequence encodes CAISVGSQETQYF.

The CDR3 sequence: CASSLRGADTQYF. CDR3 nucleotides: TGCGCCAGCAGCCTGAGAGGGGCAGATACGCAGTATTTT. This chain joins TRBV4-3 and TRBJ2-3; either TRBD1 or TRBD2 may fit D (5 bases each). Germline V gene data show CDR1 as LGHNA and CDR2 as YSLEER. Trimming removed 4 bases from V and 4 bases from J, with 9 bases in between. This CDR3 spans 13 amino acids.

The rearrangement joins TRBV30 to TRBJ2-5; no firm D call. The germline gives CDR1 GTSNPN, CDR2 SVGIG (reference sequence). This CDR3 region has 16 residues. The V end was cut by 2 bases, the J end by 2 bases, with 18 bases between. The CDR3 bases are TGTGCCTGGAGTCTGGGCTTAGGAAGCGAGCAAGAGACCCAGTACTTC. It specifies CAWSLGLGSEQETQYF.

The chain carries TRBV7-6 and TRBJ1-1; D is ambiguous. V lost 5 bases and J lost 4, with 11 bases in between. CDR1 SGHVS and CDR2 FNYEAQ come from the germline V gene. The CDR3 consists of 13 residues. The DNA for the CDR3 is TGTGCCAGCAGCATAAGACCGAGCACTGAAGCTTTCTTT. As protein: CASSIRPSTEAFF.

The chain is built from TRBV7-8 and TRBJ1-5; D not resolved. The germline gives CDR1 SGHVS, CDR2 FQNEAQ. V was cut by 6 bases and J by 0 bases, with 12 bases left in between. CDR3 length: 15 amino acids. CDR3 region: CASRLTTYSNQPQHF. The DNA of the CDR3 is TGTGCCAGCAGACTTACAACATATAGCAATCAGCCCCAGCATTTT.

The chain combines TRBV7-9 with TRBJ1-2; 10 bases map to TRBD1. V dropped 5 bases and J dropped 7; count of bases not matched to a gene: 7. CDR1 is SEHNR, CDR2 FQNEAQ, per germline (reference sequence). CDR3 length equals 14 residues. The CDR3 region is CASSRQGAASGYTF. CDR3 sequence (DNA): TGTGCCAGCAGCCGACAGGGGGCTGCGTCTGGCTACACCTTC.

To note about this clone: This could be a read error, since a much larger clone is one nucleotide away. The same CDR3 arises from other DNA sequences in this sample as well. The CDR3 loop reads CSVQIPGQGHEQYF. The CDR3 DNA is TGCAGCGTCCAAATACCGGGTCAGGGTCACGAGCAGTACTTC. The chain employs TRBV29-1 and TRBJ2-7, with D maybe TRBD1 (5 bases). The V and J ends lost 6 bases and 5 bases respectively, with 20 bases between them. Germline CDR1 reads SQVTM; CDR2 reads ANQGSEA. The CDR3 covers 14 residues.

The chain combines TRBV7-2 with TRBJ1-3; D gene unclear. V dropped 1 base and J dropped 0 bases, with 13 bases sitting between them. CDR3 length equals 17 residues. Germline V lookup: CDR1 SGHTA, CDR2 FQGNSA. DNA of the CDR3: TGTGCCAGCAGCTTAGGCTGGGCCACCGACTCTGGAAACACCATATATTTT. Its protein is CASSLGWATDSGNTIYF.

The chain couples TRBV14 to TRBJ1-4; possibly TRBD1 for D (5 bases). V gave up 6 bases and J gave up 6 bases, with 11 bases separating them. The CDR3 consists of 13 residues. CDR1 is SGHDN, CDR2 FVKESK, per germline. The DNA of the CDR3 is TGTGCCAGCAGTCGCGGGACCTATGAAAAACTGTTTTTT. Residues: CASSRGTYEKLFF.

This clone was seen more than once but under ten times. The chain is built from TRBV20-1 and TRBJ1-1; a possible D gene is TRBD1 (6 bases). The CDR3 consists of 11 residues. Germline V gene sequence: CDR1 DFQATT, CDR2 SNEGSKA (reference sequence). V lost 7 bases to trimming and J lost 7 bases, with 13 bases between them. The CDR3 sequence is CSVGGQVEAFF. CDR3 coding DNA: TGCAGTGTGGGGGGGCAAGTTGAAGCTTTCTTT.

This clone appeared a single time. This chain joins TRBV28 and TRBJ2-2; 9 bases match TRBD1. The germline V gene has CDR1 MDHEN and CDR2 SYDVKM. The CDR3 covers 15 residues. Trimming cost V 6 bases and J 4 bases; bases outside gene matches: 6. CDR3 loop: CASSRGTGPTGELFF. The CDR3 nucleotides are TGTGCCAGCAGCCGCGGGACAGGGCCCACCGGGGAGCTGTTTTTT.

In its sample, this clone was seen once. This sequence joins TRBV5-4 and TRBJ2-7; TRBD2 agrees at 11 bases. The CDR3 is 19 residues long. Germline V lookup: CDR1 SGHNT, CDR2 YYREEE (reference sequence). J lost 0 bases, V lost 2 bases, and 13 bases had no gene match. The CDR3, as DNA: TGTGCCAGCAGCTTTAGCGCTAGCGGGAGGCCTTACAGCTCCTACGAGCAGTACTTC. It is translated as CASSFSASGRPYSSYEQYF.

This clone was observed a handful of times. V gene TRBV28 combines with J gene TRBJ2-5; unclear D gene. V was shortened by 5 bases and J by 2 bases, with 15 bases between the two germline ends. Germline lookup yields CDR1 MDHEN and CDR2 SYDVKM. The CDR3 spans 15 residues. The CDR3 sequence is CASSPLRAKQETQYF. In nucleotides, the CDR3 is TGTGCCAGCAGTCCCCTCCGGGCTAAACAAGAGACCCAGTACTTC.

This rearrangement joins TRBV2 to TRBJ2-7; 7 bases agree with TRBD1. The CDR3 runs to 12 residues. The V gene end was trimmed by 7 bases and the J gene end by 5 bases; junction bases not matched to a gene: 5. CDR1 is SNHLY and CDR2 is FYNNEI in the germline V gene. CDR3 residues: CASNYQGDEQYF. CDR3 coding DNA: TGTGCCAGCAACTACCAGGGGGACGAGCAGTACTTC.

A note on this clone: Other DNA sequences in this sample translate to the same CDR3. This sequence joins TRBV9 and TRBJ2-3, with unresolved D. Germline V gene data show CDR1 as SGDLS and CDR2 as YYNGEE. Trimming removed 4 bases at V and 6 bases at J, with 6 bases between. CDR3 size: 11 residues. The CDR3 DNA sequence: TGTGCCAGCAGCCTTGAGGATACGCAGTATTTT. Its protein is CASSLEDTQYF.

The J gene is TRBJ2-7, the V gene TRBV5-1; D is possibly TRBD1 or TRBD2 (5 bases each). CDR1 and CDR2 (germline): SGHRS, YFSETQ. The length of the CDR3 is 15 residues. V was trimmed by 2 bases and J by 2 bases, leaving 14 bases between them. CDR3 loop: CASSFTTAAPYEQYF. The CDR3 region has the DNA TGCGCCAGCAGCTTTACGACAGCGGCCCCCTACGAGCAGTACTTC.

The chain recombines TRBV4-2 with TRBJ2-1; 8 bases are a match to TRBD2. The CDR3 is 18 residues long. The germline V gene has CDR1 LGHNA and CDR2 YNFKEQ. Trimming took 0 bases from V and 0 from J; bases not matched to a gene: 7. This chain's CDR3 is CASSQDEVAGFSYNEQFF. CDR3 in DNA: TGTGCCAGCAGCCAAGATGAGGTAGCGGGATTCTCCTACAATGAGCAGTTCTTC.

Notes on this clone: A much larger clone differs by one base, so this may be a read error. The chain recombines TRBV7-2 with TRBJ2-7; D perhaps matches TRBD1 (6 bases). Germline V gives CDR1 SGHTA, CDR2 FQGNSA. The CDR3 length is 12 residues. Trimming stripped 5 bases from V and 3 bases from J, with 8 bases between. This CDR3 is CTSSLQGYEQYF. For the CDR3, the DNA is TGTACCAGCAGCCTACAGGGCTACGAGCAGTACTTC.

The rearrangement uses TRBV11-2 and TRBJ2-1; possibly TRBD1 for D (5 bases). The CDR3 runs to 15 residues. The ends were cut back, 0 bases at V and 7 bases at J, with 13 bases in the middle. Germline V gene sequence: CDR1 SGHAT, CDR2 FQNNGV. The CDR3 sequence is CASSLEPTAGNEQFF. CDR3 in DNA: TGTGCCAGCAGCTTAGAGCCGACAGCCGGAAATGAGCAGTTCTTC. The variable domain in full, with the rest retrieved from reference TRBV11-2 and TRBJ2-1, is EAGVAQSPRYKIIEKRQSVAFWCNPISGHATLYWYQQILGQGPKLLIQFQNNGVVDDSQLPKDRFSAERLKGVDSTLKIQPAKLEDSAVYLCASSLEPTAGNEQFFGPGTRLTVL.

The chain couples TRBV30 to TRBJ1-1; D may be TRBD1 (5 bases). This CDR3 comprises 11 residues. The germline V gene encodes CDR1 GTSNPN and CDR2 SVGIG (reference sequence). V was pared by 8 bases and J by 6 bases, with 13 bases between. The CDR3 loop is CAGSRAPEAFF. CDR3 bases: TGTGCCGGATCCAGGGCCCCTGAAGCTTTCTTT.

CDR3 sequence reads: CASSPGIGRVGEQYF. DNA for the CDR3: TGTGCCAGCAGCCCGGGGATTGGGAGGGTTGGGGAGCAGTACTTC. The gene calls are TRBV7-9 and TRBJ2-7; TRBD2 aligns across 7 bases. Germline assignment: CDR1 SEHNR and CDR2 FQNEAQ (reference sequence). V was clipped by 5 bases and J by 7 bases; unmatched bases: 14. This CDR3 has 15 amino acids.